The present entry profiles one T cell receptor beta chain with its context. Its antigen is currently unknown. This sample was included in a study of metastatic and nonmetastatic thyroid tumors. General observations from the study: Reported TCR beta diversity, measured in blood and tumor, was significantly higher for malignant thyroid tumors than for benign nodules.

Trimming pared 0 bases from V and 6 bases from J, leaving 15 bases between. The germline V gene has CDR1 MNHEY and CDR2 SMNVEV (reference sequence). The CDR3 extends over 15 amino acids. Original handling: Researchers built a distant-metastasis classifier for papillary thyroid cancer that drew on CDR3 differences across clinicopathological groups. With MiXCR, TCRdb called clones anew from the PCR reads. The V and J calls were not made by the authors but by TCRdb's processing. The sample has 7,500 to 8,000 clones, around 30% seen once. The entire patient cohort was treatment-naive prior to thyroid surgery.

Sample: tumor tissue. The source is a male donor with papillary thyroid cancer or a benign thyroid nodule (not recorded which). Some clones in this sample may be carry-over from other donors' samples. The rearrangement links TRBV27 to TRBJ2-7; D remains ambiguous. For the CDR3, the DNA is TGTGCCAGCAGTTTATCGACGAGCGTCTTCTTCGAGCAGTACTTC. This encodes CASSLSTSVFFEQYF.